What follows are 14 T cell receptor beta chains derived from one specimen sequenced in a study of memory CD4+ T cells and cytomegalovirus serostatus. Method: immunoSEQ multiplex PCR; TCRdb's copy keeps in-frame clones and lacks some. There are around 30,000 clones in the sample; roughly 80% occur only once, and over 0.55% lies in the top ten. Single viable CD3+CD4+CD8-CD45RO+ cells were sorted as the memory CD4+ T cells. The specimen sequenced was memory CD4+ T cells from blood. Receptor source: an adult in good health and CMV-seronegative. Some clones in this sample may be carry-over from other donors' samples.

The V gene is TRBV19, the J gene TRBJ1-4; D ambiguous. V lost 3 bases, J lost 5 bases, and 10 bases lay in between. Germline V gives CDR1 LNHDA, CDR2 SQIVND (reference sequence). The CDR3 totals 14 residues. The CDR3 DNA reads as TGTGCCAGTAGTATGGGTAGTAGAAATGAAAAACTGTTTTTT. It encodes CASSMGSRNEKLFF.

This clone was picked up a small number of times. This chain joins TRBV5-1 and TRBJ1-1; TRBD1 matches at 8 bases. This CDR3 has 17 residues. Germline values: CDR1 SGHRS, CDR2 YFSETQ. Losses at the gene ends were 1 base for V and 1 base for J; bases not matched to a gene: 9. The CDR3 bases are TGCGCCAGCAGCTTGTTGCCCAGGGGGCCGGAGAACACTGAAGCTTTCTTT. This translates into CASSLLPRGPENTEAFF. The full variable domain, with the rest looked up from reference TRBV5-1 and TRBJ1-1, is KAGVTQTPRYLIKTRGQQVTLSCSPISGHRSVSWYQQTPGQGLQFLFEYFSETQRNKGNFPGRFSGRQFSNSRSEMNVSTLELGDSALYLCASSLLPRGPENTEAFFGQGTRLTVV.

This rearrangement joins TRBV4-3 to TRBJ2-2; 7 bases are shared with TRBD1. V shed 0 bases and J 6 bases; nucleotides not matched to a gene: 4. The CDR3 has 15 residues. Germline assignment: CDR1 LGHNA and CDR2 YSLEER. CDR3: CASSQDEGAPGELFF. DNA of the CDR3: TGCGCCAGCAGCCAAGATGAGGGGGCCCCCGGGGAGCTGTTTTTT.

The sample holds one count of this clone. J is TRBJ2-2 and V is TRBV6-1; a weak D match, TRBD1 (6 bases). Germline V gives CDR1 MNHNS, CDR2 SASEGT. The CDR3 loop spans 14 amino acids. V lost 2 bases, J lost 5 bases, and 9 bases lay in between. This CDR3 reads CASSEWQGTGELFF. In DNA form, the CDR3 reads TGTGCCAGCAGTGAATGGCAGGGGACCGGGGAGCTGTTTTTT.

V usage is TRBV6-6 and J usage is TRBJ1-1, with 10 positions matching TRBD1. This CDR3 comprises 12 residues. The germline V gene encodes CDR1 MNHNY and CDR2 SVGAGI (reference sequence). The V and J ends lost 7 bases and 11 bases, in that order; junction bases with no gene match: 7. The CDR3 loop reads CASTGTGVRAFF. CDR3 nucleotides: TGTGCCAGCACTGGGACAGGGGTAAGGGCTTTCTTT.

This clone was seen a handful of times. The rearrangement uses TRBV7-9 and TRBJ1-6; weak D call: TRBD1 (6 bases). Trimming removed 2 bases at V and 7 bases at J, with 9 bases between. Germline V gives CDR1 SEHNR, CDR2 FQNEAQ (reference sequence). The CDR3 is 14 residues long. CDR3 nucleotides: TGTGCCAGCAGCTTACAGGGGACCAATTCACCCCTCCACTTT. Encoded protein: CASSLQGTNSPLHF.

This sequence joins TRBV6-5 and TRBJ1-6, with 8 bases matching TRBD1. The ends lost 5 bases at V and 8 bases at J; junction bases unmatched: 5. Germline V gene data show CDR1 as MNHEY and CDR2 as SVGAGI. CDR3 length equals 14 residues. The CDR3 coding sequence is TGTGCCAGCAGTACCAGGACAGGGTATTCACCCCTCCACTTT. It is translated as CASSTRTGYSPLHF.

In its sample, this clone was seen once. CDR3 nucleotides: TGTGCCAGCAGCTCTCGGACTGGTCAAGAGACCCAGTACTTC. Amino acids: CASSSRTGQETQYF. This chain joins TRBV5-4 and TRBJ2-5; a possible D gene is TRBD2 (5 bases). Between the trimmed V and J ends, which lost 3 bases and 2 bases, there was a span of 11 bases. The CDR3 totals 14 residues. The germline V gene encodes CDR1 SGHNT and CDR2 YYREEE (reference sequence).

The CDR3 sequence is CASSPGLAVSTDTQYF. CDR3 in DNA: TGTGCCAGCAGCCCGGGACTAGCTGTTAGCACAGATACGCAGTATTTT. This chain uses TRBV14 with TRBJ2-3; TRBD2 matches at 9 bases. CDR1 and CDR2 (germline): SGHDN, FVKESK. V lost 4 bases and J lost 0; bases outside the gene matches: 5. This CDR3 region has 16 residues.

The V and J genes are TRBV2 and TRBJ2-7, with TRBD2 matching 7 bases. Trimming cost V 8 bases and J 2 bases; bases outside gene matches: 9. The CDR3 runs 14 residues. Germline assignment: CDR1 SNHLY and CDR2 FYNNEI. Here the CDR3 reads CASVKASGAYEQYF. The CDR3 nucleotides read TGTGCCAGCGTTAAGGCTAGCGGAGCCTACGAGCAGTACTTC.

The CDR3 here is CASSLGPQLGEQYF. The CDR3 region has the DNA TGTGCCAGCAGTCTTGGGCCCCAACTAGGCGAGCAGTACTTC. The chain links TRBV6-6 to TRBJ2-7; TRBD2 might be the D (5 bases). Trimming pared 5 bases from V and 6 bases from J, leaving 17 bases between. Per the germline V gene, CDR1 is MNHNY and CDR2 is SVGAGI (reference sequence). The CDR3 extends over 14 amino acids.

The chain recombines TRBV30 with TRBJ2-1, with 8 positions matching TRBD2. J gave up 12 bases and V 1 base, and 8 bases lay outside the gene matches. The CDR3 totals 13 residues. Germline CDR1 and CDR2: GTSNPN and SVGIG (reference sequence). This chain's CDR3 is CAWSALAGQWQFF. The DNA for the CDR3 is TGTGCCTGGAGTGCCCTAGCGGGCCAATGGCAGTTCTTC. The full variable domain, completed using reference TRBV30 and TRBJ2-1, is SQTIHQWPATLVQPVGSPLSLECTVEGTSNPNLYWYRQAAGRGLQLLFYSVGIGQISSEVPQNLSASRPQDRQFILSSKKLLLSDSGFYLCAWSALAGQWQFFGPGTRLTVL.

This clone was counted a single time. The chain joins TRBV27 to TRBJ1-6; 9 nucleotides match TRBD1. Germline CDR1 and CDR2: MNHEY and SMNVEV (reference sequence). Losses at the gene ends were 6 bases for V and 9 bases for J; bases not matched to a gene: 6. The CDR3 runs to 14 residues. In DNA form, the CDR3 reads TGTGCCAGCAGCCCGGACAGGGGTGGTTCACCCCTCCACTTT. The encoded protein is CASSPDRGGSPLHF.

The V call is TRBV19, the J call TRBJ1-1; no clear D. Germline V gives CDR1 LNHDA, CDR2 SQIVND (reference sequence). Deletions cut 0 bases from V and 0 bases from J, with 14 bases between. This CDR3 comprises 17 residues. The CDR3 protein is CASSIDPRSGMNTEAFF. CDR3 DNA: TGTGCCAGTAGTATAGACCCCAGAAGCGGCATGAACACTGAAGCTTTCTTT.